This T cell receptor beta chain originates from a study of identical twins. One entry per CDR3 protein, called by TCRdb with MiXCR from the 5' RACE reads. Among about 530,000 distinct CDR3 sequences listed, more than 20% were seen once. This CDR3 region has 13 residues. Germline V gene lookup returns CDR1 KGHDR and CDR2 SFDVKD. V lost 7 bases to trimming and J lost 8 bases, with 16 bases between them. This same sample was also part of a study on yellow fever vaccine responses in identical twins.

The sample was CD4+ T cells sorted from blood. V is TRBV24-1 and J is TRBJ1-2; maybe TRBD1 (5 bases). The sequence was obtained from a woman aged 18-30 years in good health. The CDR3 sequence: CATSRVMFEGYTF. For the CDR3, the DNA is TGTGCCACCAGCAGGGTAATGTTTGAAGGCTACACCTTC.